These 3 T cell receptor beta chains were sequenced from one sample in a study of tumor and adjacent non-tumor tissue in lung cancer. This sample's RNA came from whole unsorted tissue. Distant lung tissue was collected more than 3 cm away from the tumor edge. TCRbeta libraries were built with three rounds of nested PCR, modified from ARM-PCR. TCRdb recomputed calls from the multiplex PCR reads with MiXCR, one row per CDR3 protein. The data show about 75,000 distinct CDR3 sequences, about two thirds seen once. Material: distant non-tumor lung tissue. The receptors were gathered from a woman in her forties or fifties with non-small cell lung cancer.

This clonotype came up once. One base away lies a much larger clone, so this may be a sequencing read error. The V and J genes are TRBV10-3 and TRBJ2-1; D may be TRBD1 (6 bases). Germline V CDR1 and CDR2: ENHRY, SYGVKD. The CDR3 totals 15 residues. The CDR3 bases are TGTGCCATCACTGAGAGACAGGCAACCTACAATGAGCAGTTCTTC. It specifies CAITERQATYNEQFF.

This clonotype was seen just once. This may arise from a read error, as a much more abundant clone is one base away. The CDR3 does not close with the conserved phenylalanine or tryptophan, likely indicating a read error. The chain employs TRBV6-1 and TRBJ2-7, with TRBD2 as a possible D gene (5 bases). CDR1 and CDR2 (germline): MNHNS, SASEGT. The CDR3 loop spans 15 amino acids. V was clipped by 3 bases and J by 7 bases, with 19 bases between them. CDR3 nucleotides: TGTGCCAGCAGTGACCGTAGCCGGCACCCGGGAGAGCAGTACTTA. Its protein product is CASSDRSRHPGEQYL.

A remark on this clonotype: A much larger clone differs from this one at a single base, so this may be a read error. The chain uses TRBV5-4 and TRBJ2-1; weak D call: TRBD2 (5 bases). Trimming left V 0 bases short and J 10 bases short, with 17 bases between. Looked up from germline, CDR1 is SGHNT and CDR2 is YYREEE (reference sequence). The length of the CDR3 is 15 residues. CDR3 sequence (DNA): TGTGCCAGCAGCTTGGCGGGGTGTCGGGTGTGGGAGCAGTTCTTC. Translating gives CASSLAGCRVWEQFF.